The T cell receptor (beta chain) under discussion was sequenced for a study of T cells in tuberculosis. The V end lost 3 bases, the J end lost 6 bases, and 12 bases lay between the germline ends. The CDR3 sequence is 13 residues long. CDR1 is KGHSH, CDR2 LQKENI, per germline. The method was immunoSEQ multiplex PCR; TCRdb's version includes in-frame clones alone and lacks a portion of them. Of about 25,000 clones in the sample, about 95% were seen once. The chain uses TRBV18 and TRBJ2-7, with TRBD1 as a possible D gene (5 bases). The sample comprised PBMCs. This clonotype originated in a donor aged 10-29 years with latent tuberculosis or without tuberculosis infection. The CDR3 loop reads CASSPVGGAEQYV. As DNA, the CDR3 is TGTGCCAGCTCACCGGTGGGTGGGGCCGAGCAGTACGTC.